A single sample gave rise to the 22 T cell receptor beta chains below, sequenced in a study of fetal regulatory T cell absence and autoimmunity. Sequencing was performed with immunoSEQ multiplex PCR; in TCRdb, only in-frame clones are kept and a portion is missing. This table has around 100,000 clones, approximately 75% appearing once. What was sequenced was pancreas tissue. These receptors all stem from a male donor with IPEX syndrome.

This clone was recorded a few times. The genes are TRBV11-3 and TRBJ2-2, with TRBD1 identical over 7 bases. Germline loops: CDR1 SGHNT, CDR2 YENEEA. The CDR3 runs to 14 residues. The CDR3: CATYSRQGAGELFF. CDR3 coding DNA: TGTGCTACATACTCGCGGCAGGGGGCCGGGGAGCTGTTTTTT.

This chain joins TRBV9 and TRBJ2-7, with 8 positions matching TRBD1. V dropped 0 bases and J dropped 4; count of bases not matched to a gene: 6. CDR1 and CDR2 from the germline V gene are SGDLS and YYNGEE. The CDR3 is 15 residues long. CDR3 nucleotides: TGTGCCAGCAGCGTAGGGCAGGGGGCTTTGTACGAGCAGTACTTC. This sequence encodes CASSVGQGALYEQYF.

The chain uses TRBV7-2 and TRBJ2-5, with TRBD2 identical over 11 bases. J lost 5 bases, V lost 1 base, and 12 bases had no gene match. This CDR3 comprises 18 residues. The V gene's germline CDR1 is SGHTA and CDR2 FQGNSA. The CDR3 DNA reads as TGTGCCAGCAGCTTAGTGAGTCCGCTAGCGGGGGGCCCCGAGACCCAGTACTTC. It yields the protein CASSLVSPLAGGPETQYF. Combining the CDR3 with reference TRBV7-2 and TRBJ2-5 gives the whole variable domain GAGVSQSPSNKVTEKGKDVELRCDPISGHTALYWYRQSLGQGLEFLIYFQGNSAPDKSGLPSDRFSAERTGGSVSTLTIQRTQQEDSAVYLCASSLVSPLAGGPETQYFGPGTRLLVL.

The chain's CDR3 is CASSLGLAGGEQYF. DNA of the CDR3: TGTGCCAGCAGTTTGGGACTAGCGGGGGGCGAGCAGTACTTC. This chain links TRBV27 with TRBJ2-7, with 15 bases matching TRBD2. V was clipped by 3 bases and J by 6 bases; unmatched bases: 0. CDR1 is MNHEY and CDR2 is SMNVEV in the germline V gene (reference sequence). CDR3 length: 14 amino acids.

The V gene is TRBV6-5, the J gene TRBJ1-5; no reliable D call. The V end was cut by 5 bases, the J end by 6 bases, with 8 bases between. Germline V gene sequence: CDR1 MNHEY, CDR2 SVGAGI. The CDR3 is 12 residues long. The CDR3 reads CASSEGIQPQHF. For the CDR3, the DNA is TGTGCCAGCAGTGAAGGGATTCAGCCCCAGCATTTT.

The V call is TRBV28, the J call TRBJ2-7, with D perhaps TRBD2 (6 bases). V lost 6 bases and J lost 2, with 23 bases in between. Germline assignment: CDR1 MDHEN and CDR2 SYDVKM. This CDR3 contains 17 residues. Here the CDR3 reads CASSPYPLWGVAYEQYF. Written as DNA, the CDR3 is TGTGCCAGCAGCCCTTATCCCCTGTGGGGGGTGGCCTACGAGCAGTACTTC.

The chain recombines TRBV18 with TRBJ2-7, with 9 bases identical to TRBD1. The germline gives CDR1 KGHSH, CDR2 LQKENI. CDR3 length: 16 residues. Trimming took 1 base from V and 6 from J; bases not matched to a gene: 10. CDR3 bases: TGTGCCAGCTCACCACTTCCCCGGGACAGGGCGGGCGAGCAGTACTTC. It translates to CASSPLPRDRAGEQYF.

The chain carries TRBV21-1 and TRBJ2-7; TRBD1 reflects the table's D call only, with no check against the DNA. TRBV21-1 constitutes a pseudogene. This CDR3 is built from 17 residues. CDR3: CASTSQGFNDPTYEQYF. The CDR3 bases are TGTGCCAGCACCTCACAGGGCTTTAACGACCCAACCTACGAGCAGTACTTC.

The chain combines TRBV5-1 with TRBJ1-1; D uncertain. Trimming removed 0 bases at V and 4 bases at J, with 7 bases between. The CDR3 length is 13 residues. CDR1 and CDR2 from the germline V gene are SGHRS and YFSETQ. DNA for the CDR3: TGCGCCAGCAGCTTGGGAGGCGCCACTGAAGCTTTCTTT. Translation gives CASSLGGATEAFF.

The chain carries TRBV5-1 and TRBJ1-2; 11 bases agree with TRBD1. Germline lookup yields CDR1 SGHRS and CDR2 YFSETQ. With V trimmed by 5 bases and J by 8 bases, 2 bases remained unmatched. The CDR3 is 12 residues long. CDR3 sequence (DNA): TGCGCCAGCAGTCGGACAGGGGGCGGCTACACCTTC. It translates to CASSRTGGGYTF.

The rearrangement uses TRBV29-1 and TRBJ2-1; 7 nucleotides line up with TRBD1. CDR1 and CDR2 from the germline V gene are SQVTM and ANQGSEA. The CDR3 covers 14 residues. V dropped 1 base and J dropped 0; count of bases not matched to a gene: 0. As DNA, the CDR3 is TGCAGCGTTGAAGCAGGGGGCTCCTACAATGAGCAGTTCTTC. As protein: CSVEAGGSYNEQFF.

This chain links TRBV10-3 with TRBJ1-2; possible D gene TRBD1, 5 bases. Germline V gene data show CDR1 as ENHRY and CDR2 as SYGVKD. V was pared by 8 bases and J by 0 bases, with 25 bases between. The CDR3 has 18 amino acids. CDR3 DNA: TGTGCCATCCCTCGGCACAGGAACGGAACTACATCTAACTATGGCTACACCTTC. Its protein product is CAIPRHRNGTTSNYGYTF.

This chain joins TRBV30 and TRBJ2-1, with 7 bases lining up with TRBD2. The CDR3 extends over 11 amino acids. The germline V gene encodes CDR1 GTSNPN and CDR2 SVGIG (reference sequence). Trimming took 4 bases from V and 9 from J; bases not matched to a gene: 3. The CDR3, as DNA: TGTGCCTGGATGGGGGGGGGTGAGCAGTTCTTC. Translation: CAWMGGGEQFF. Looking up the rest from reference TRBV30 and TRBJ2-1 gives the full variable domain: SQTIHQWPATLVQPVGSPLSLECTVEGTSNPNLYWYRQAAGRGLQLLFYSVGIGQISSEVPQNLSASRPQDRQFILSSKKLLLSDSGFYLCAWMGGGEQFFGPGTRLTVL.

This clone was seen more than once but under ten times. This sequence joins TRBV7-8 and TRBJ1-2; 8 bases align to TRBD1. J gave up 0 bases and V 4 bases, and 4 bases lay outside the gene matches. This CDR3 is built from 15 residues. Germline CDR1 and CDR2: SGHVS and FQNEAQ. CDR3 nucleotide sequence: TGTGCCAGCAGCTCGGACAGGGCAGCTAACTATGGCTACACCTTC. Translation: CASSSDRAANYGYTF. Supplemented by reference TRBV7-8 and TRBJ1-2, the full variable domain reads GAGVSQSPRYKVAKRGQDVALRCDPISGHVSLFWYQQALGQGPEFLTYFQNEAQLDKSGLPSDRFFAERPEGSVSTLKIQRTQQEDSAVYLCASSSDRAANYGYTFGSGTRLTVV.

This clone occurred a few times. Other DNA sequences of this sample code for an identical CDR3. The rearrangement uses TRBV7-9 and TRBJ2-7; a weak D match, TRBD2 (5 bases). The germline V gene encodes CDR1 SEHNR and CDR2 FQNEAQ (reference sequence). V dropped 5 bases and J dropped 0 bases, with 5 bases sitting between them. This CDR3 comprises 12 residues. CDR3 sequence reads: CASSGSSYEQYF. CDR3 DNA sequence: TGTGCCAGCAGCGGGAGCTCCTACGAGCAGTACTTC.

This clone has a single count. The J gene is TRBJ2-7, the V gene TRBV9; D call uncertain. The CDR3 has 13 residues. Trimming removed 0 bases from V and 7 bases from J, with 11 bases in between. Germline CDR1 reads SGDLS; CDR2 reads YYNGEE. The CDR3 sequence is CASSVGGQTEQYF. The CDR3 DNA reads TGTGCCAGCAGCGTAGGGGGTCAGACGGAGCAGTACTTC.

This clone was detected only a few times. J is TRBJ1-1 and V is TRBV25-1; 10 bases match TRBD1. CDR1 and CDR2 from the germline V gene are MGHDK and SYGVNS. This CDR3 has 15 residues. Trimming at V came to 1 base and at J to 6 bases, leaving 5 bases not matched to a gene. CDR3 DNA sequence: TGTGCCAGCAGTGAATGGGGGACAGGGGACCCTGAAGCTTTCTTT. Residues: CASSEWGTGDPEAFF.

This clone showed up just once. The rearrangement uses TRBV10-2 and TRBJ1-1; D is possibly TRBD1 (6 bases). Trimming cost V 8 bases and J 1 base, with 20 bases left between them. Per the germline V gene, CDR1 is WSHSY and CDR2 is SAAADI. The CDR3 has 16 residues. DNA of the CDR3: TGCGCCAGCGGGGGCATCCTAGGAGGGGCGAACACTGAAGCTTTCTTT. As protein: CASGGILGGANTEAFF.

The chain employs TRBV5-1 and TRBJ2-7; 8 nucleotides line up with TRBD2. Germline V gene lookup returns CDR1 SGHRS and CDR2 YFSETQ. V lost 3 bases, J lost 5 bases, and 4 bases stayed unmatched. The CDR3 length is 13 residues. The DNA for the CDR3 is TGCGCCAGCAGCTCACGGGGGGGCAACGAGCAGTACTTC. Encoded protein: CASSSRGGNEQYF.

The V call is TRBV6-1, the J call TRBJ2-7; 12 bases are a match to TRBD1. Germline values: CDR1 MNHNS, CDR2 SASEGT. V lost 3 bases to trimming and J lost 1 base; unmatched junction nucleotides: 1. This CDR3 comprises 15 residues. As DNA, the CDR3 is TGTGCCAGCAGTGAGGGACAGGGGGCGTCCTACGAGCAGTACTTC. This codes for CASSEGQGASYEQYF.

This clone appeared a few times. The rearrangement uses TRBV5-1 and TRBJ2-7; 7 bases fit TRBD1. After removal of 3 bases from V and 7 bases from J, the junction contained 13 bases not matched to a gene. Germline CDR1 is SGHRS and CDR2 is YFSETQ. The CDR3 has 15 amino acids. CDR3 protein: CASSWRDRVIEEQYF. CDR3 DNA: TGCGCCAGCAGCTGGCGCGACAGGGTGATAGAAGAGCAGTACTTC.

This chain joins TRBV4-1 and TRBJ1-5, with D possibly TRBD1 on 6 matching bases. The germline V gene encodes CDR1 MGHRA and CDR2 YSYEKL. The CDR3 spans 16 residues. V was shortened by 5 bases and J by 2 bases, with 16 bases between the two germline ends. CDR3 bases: TGCGCCAGCAGCTCGGGACACCCCAGGGGCAATCAGCCCCAGCATTTT. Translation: CASSSGHPRGNQPQHF.